This T cell receptor (beta chain) is drawn from a study of blood T cell repertoires in COVID-19. Sequencing used immunoSEQ multiplex PCR; TCRdb keeps in-frame clones, though not all of them. Among under 250,000 clones listed, 80% to 90% were seen once. Trimming cost V 0 bases and J 0 bases, with 13 bases left between them. The germline gives CDR1 SGHRS, CDR2 YFSETQ. This CDR3 is built from 17 residues. Ages ranged from roughly 18 to 100 years, with residence in about 24 US areas. V is TRBV5-1 and J is TRBJ2-1, with unresolved D. This receptor was taken from a woman aged 25-40 years with acute COVID-19. Sequencing was done on a sample of PBMCs or T cells enriched from blood (not recorded which). The CDR3 loop is CASSLEETSSSYNEQFF. CDR3 bases: TGCGCCAGCAGCTTGGAAGAGACTTCGAGCTCCTACAATGAGCAGTTCTTC.